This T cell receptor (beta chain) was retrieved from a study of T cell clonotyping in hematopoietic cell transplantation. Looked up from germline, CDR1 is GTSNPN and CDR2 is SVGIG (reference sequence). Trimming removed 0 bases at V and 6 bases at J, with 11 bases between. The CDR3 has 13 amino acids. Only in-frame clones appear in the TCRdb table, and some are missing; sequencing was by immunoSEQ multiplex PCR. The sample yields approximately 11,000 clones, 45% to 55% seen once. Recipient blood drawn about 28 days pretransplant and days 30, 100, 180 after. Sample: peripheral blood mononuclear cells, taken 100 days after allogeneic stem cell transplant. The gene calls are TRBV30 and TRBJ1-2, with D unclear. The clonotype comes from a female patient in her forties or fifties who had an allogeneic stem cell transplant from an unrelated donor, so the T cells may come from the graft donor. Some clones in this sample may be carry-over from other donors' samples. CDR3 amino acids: CAWSVPVPDGYTF. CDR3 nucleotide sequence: TGTGCCTGGAGTGTACCTGTACCGGATGGCTACACCTTC.